This note documents a single T cell receptor (beta chain) sequence. This entry belongs to a study of blood T cell repertoires in COVID-19. Whole-study context: In each case, the material was cDNA or gDNA derived from T cells, B-cell-depleted T cells, or PBMCs.

Germline values: CDR1 MDHEN, CDR2 SYDVKM. After removal of 4 bases from V and 8 bases from J, the junction contained 9 bases not matched to a gene. CDR3 length: 15 residues. As handled by the study authors: The authors estimated nucleated cell counts from reference gene primer amplification. Here immunoSEQ multiplex PCR was the method, and the copy in TCRdb shows in-frame clones only, minus some. The DNA gave D and trimming, while V, J and clone size come from that table. This table has approximately 170,000 clones, approximately 86% appearing once. Sequencing was performed on peripheral blood. The source is a man between 65 and 85 years old with acute or convalescent COVID-19. This chain uses TRBV28 with TRBJ1-2; 11 bases line up with TRBD1. CDR3 amino acids: CASSSKDRGQGGYTF. As DNA, the CDR3 is TGTGCCAGCAGTTCCAAGGACAGGGGGCAGGGAGGCTACACCTTC.